These T cell receptor beta chains were read from a single sample in a study of human T cells and chemical hapten exposure. TCRdb re-derived calls from the RACE reads in MiXCR, one entry per CDR3 protein. This sample has 55,000 to 85,000 distinct CDR3 sequences, with 9.8% found just once. The sequences come from whole blood, collected in connection with sensitization to the hapten diphenylcyclopropenone (DPC). These receptors were collected from a woman in her forties with alopecia areata. Some clones in this sample may be carry-over from other donors' samples. The CDR3 runs from the conserved cysteine through the conserved F or W. A D gene is named only where the DNA matches it firmly. Clone size is given for some rows only: seen once, a few or many times, or a class if the clone is expanded.

CDR3nt	CDR3aa	v_gene	abundance	d_gene	j_gene
TGTGCCAGCAGCTGGACAGTGTTCTCCTACAATGAGCAGTTCTTC	CASSWTVFSYNEQFF	TRBV11-2	many	-	TRBJ2-1
TGTGCCAGCTCACCAGCAGAGGGACTCCGTCTCAGCTACACCTTC	CASSPAEGLRLSYTF	TRBV18	-	-	TRBJ1-2
TGTGCCAGCAGCCCGGGGGGGCAAAACACCGGGGAGCTGTTTTTT	CASSPGGQNTGELFF	TRBV7-3	many	TRBD2	TRBJ2-2
TGCAGTGCCTGGACAGGGGACGGCACCGGGGAGCTGTTTTTT	CSAWTGDGTGELFF	TRBV20-1	few	TRBD1	TRBJ2-2
TGTGCCAGCAGCCTCAAGTCTGGAAACACCATATATTTT	CASSLKSGNTIYF	TRBV9	-	-	TRBJ1-3
TGTGCCATCAGAGGGACAGGAACTTCGAACACTGAAGCTTTCTTT	CAIRGTGTSNTEAFF	TRBV10-3	many	TRBD1	TRBJ1-1
TGTGCCAGCAGTGAATCTCGGGGGAGCTCCTATAATTCACCCCTCCACTTT	CASSESRGSSYNSPLHF	TRBV25-1	few	-	TRBJ1-6
TGTGCCACCAGTACAGACAGAATGAATGAGCAGTTCTTC	CATSTDRMNEQFF	TRBV15	-	-	TRBJ2-1
TGTGCCATCAGTCCGACGGACAGGGAGCAAGAGACCCAGTACTTC	CAISPTDREQETQYF	TRBV10-3	-	TRBD1	TRBJ2-5
TGTGCCAGCAGCGCCCACCGCCTGGGTAGCGGGGGGACCGGGGAGCTGTTTTTT	CASSAHRLGSGGTGELFF	TRBV7-3	many	TRBD2	TRBJ2-2
TGTGCCAGCAGTTTAGGGGGGGCGGGAAGCACCTATAATTCACCCCTCCACTTT	CASSLGGAGSTYNSPLHF	TRBV12-3/TRBV12-4	many	-	TRBJ1-6
TGTGCCAGCAGCTTAGGAGGGACAAGGGCCAAAAACATTCAGTACTTC	CASSLGGTRAKNIQYF	TRBV7-9	many	-	TRBJ2-4
TGTGCCAGCAGCTTAGAAGGCCGCCTAGATGCTTTCTTT	CASSLEGRLDAFF	TRBV7-9	many	-	TRBJ1-1
TGTGCCAGCAGTTCCCAGGGCTATAGCAATCAGCCCCAGCATTTT	CASSSQGYSNQPQHF	TRBV6-5	many	-	TRBJ1-5
TGTGCCAGCAGTTTTGGGCCTCCATCTGGAGGCTACACCTTC	CASSFGPPSGGYTF	TRBV12-3/TRBV12-4	many	-	TRBJ1-2
TGTGCCAGCAGTTTTGAGAGCCGGGTTGAAGCTTTCTTT	CASSFESRVEAFF	TRBV28	-	-	TRBJ1-1
TGTGCCAGCAGACTGGACTCTCCCTCCCCTGAAGCTTTCTTT	CASRLDSPSPEAFF	TRBV7-2	few	-	TRBJ1-1
TGCGCCAGCAGCTCAGGGACTAGCGGGGGAGTAGATACGCAGTATTTT	CASSSGTSGGVDTQYF	TRBV5-1	many	TRBD2	TRBJ2-3
TGTGCCAGCAGCCCACCGGGACAGAGGCCCACTGAAGCTTTCTTT	CASSPPGQRPTEAFF	TRBV6-1	many	TRBD1	TRBJ1-1
TGTGCCAGCAGCTTGAACCGCAACAATGAGCAGTTCTTC	CASSLNRNNEQFF	TRBV7-2	few	-	TRBJ2-1
TGCGCCAGCAGTTCGGGACAGGGCGACGAGCAGTACTTC	CASSSGQGDEQYF	TRBV10-1	few	TRBD1	TRBJ2-7
TGTGCCAGCAGCTTAGATCGGGGCGGGCAGTACTTC	CASSLDRGGQYF	TRBV11-2	many	-	TRBJ2-7
TGTGCCAGCAGCCCTCGCCGTGAAGAGACCCAGTACTTC	CASSPRREETQYF	TRBV7-2	-	-	TRBJ2-5
TGTGCCATCAGAAAGGAAGACAGGGCGTGGGAGCAGTACTTC	CAIRKEDRAWEQYF	TRBV10-3	few	TRBD1	TRBJ2-7
TGCAGCGTTGAGTCTGGTCCAGAGGAGACCCAGTACTTC	CSVESGPEETQYF	TRBV29-1	many	-	TRBJ2-5
TGTGCCAGCAGCTTAGACAGGGCCTACGAGCAGTACTTC	CASSLDRAYEQYF	TRBV5-4	many	TRBD1	TRBJ2-7
TGTGCCAGCAGCTTTCGGGGGACTGAAGCTTTCTTT	CASSFRGTEAFF	TRBV11-2	many	-	TRBJ1-1
TGTGCCAGCAGTTTATTAGCGGGGGCCTACAATGAGCAGTTCTTC	CASSLLAGAYNEQFF	TRBV6-1	-	TRBD2	TRBJ2-1
TGTGCCAGCAGTTACCGGGACAGGAGGTCCTACGAGCAGTACTTC	CASSYRDRRSYEQYF	TRBV28	many	TRBD1	TRBJ2-7
TGCAGTGCTAGAGCAGGGGCCCCTGAAGCTTTCTTT	CSARAGAPEAFF	TRBV20-1	-	-	TRBJ1-1
TGTGCCAGCAGCTTAGGGGGGAGGAGCTCCTACAATGAGCAGTTCTTC	CASSLGGRSSYNEQFF	TRBV7-2	few	-	TRBJ2-1
TGTGCCAGCAGCTTTGGGAGGGGAGGGACTGAAGCTTTCTTT	CASSFGRGGTEAFF	TRBV11-2	-	-	TRBJ1-1
TGTGCCAGCAGTTACTCTGTGATTCAGCCCCAGCATTTT	CASSYSVIQPQHF	TRBV6-2/TRBV6-3	few	-	TRBJ1-5
TGCGCCAGCAGCCAAGATGGCTCCCTTCTATCAACTAATGAAAAACTGTTTTTT	CASSQDGSLLSTNEKLFF	TRBV4-3	many	-	TRBJ1-4
TGTGCCAGCAGTAGGGGGAATCCCTATCGGGATGAGCAGTTCTTC	CASSRGNPYRDEQFF	TRBV7-9	-	-	TRBJ2-1
TGTGCCAGCAGCTTAGCATGGGGGACACGGGAAAACACCATATATTTT	CASSLAWGTRENTIYF	TRBV7-9	-	-	TRBJ1-3
TGCGCCAGCAGCTTGGGACTAGCGGGGGGACAAGAGACCCAGTACTTC	CASSLGLAGGQETQYF	TRBV5-1	few	TRBD2	TRBJ2-5
TGTGCCAGCAGCCTAAACAGGGGGCATCACAATGAGCAGTTCTTC	CASSLNRGHHNEQFF	TRBV11-2	many	TRBD1	TRBJ2-1
TGTGCCAGCAGTCCATCATTGACGGGTGGTAGCAATCAGCCCCAGCATTTT	CASSPSLTGGSNQPQHF	TRBV6-5	many	-	TRBJ1-5
TGTGCCAGCAGCCGTGAGCAGGGAGGGAGCAAAAACATTCAGTACTTC	CASSREQGGSKNIQYF	TRBV7-9	few	TRBD2	TRBJ2-4
TGCAGTGCTAGCCGAATGGGGGTTTGGGCAACTAATGAAAAACTGTTTTTT	CSASRMGVWATNEKLFF	TRBV20-1	few	-	TRBJ1-4
TGTGCCAGCACCTCTCGACAGGGTTCTGGCACCTATGGCTACACCTTC	CASTSRQGSGTYGYTF	TRBV6-1	-	TRBD1	TRBJ1-2
TGTGCCAGCAGCCCCGGACTAGACGGCCCGCAGTATTTT	CASSPGLDGPQYF	TRBV7-9	-	TRBD2	TRBJ2-3
TGTGCCAGCAGCTCGACCTACGAGCAGTACTTC	CASSSTYEQYF	TRBV11-2	many	-	TRBJ2-7
TGTGCCAGCAGCTCCCGAACAGACGGAGCAGATACGCAGTATTTT	CASSSRTDGADTQYF	TRBV7-9	many	-	TRBJ2-3
TGTGCCAGCAGTTTACAAGAAGGATTTGGGTCTCGTGGCGGCTACACCTTC	CASSLQEGFGSRGGYTF	TRBV12-3/TRBV12-4	-	-	TRBJ1-2
TGCAGCGCTAGGGGACAGAACTATGGCTACACCTTC	CSARGQNYGYTF	TRBV29-1	many	TRBD1	TRBJ1-2
TGTGCCAGCAGCTTAGCGCGTCAGGCAGGGCCCTTGAAGGAAGCTTTCTTT	CASSLARQAGPLKEAFF	TRBV7-9	many	-	TRBJ1-1
TGTGCCAGCAGTGAAGCACTGGGGAACTACGAGCAGTACTTC	CASSEALGNYEQYF	TRBV6-1	many	-	TRBJ2-7
TGTGCCAGCAGCTTCGGACAGTACACCGGGGAGCTGTTTTTT	CASSFGQYTGELFF	TRBV11-2	few	-	TRBJ2-2
TGTGCCAGCAGCTTAGGACAGACCAGCCAAGAGACCCAGTACTTC	CASSLGQTSQETQYF	TRBV7-8	-	-	TRBJ2-5
TGCAGTGCCAATACACCTAGTTTTCTTACAGATACGCAGTATTTT	CSANTPSFLTDTQYF	TRBV20-1	few	-	TRBJ2-3
TGTGCCAGCAGTTCCACGTTCTACTATGGCTACACCTTC	CASSSTFYYGYTF	TRBV28	many	-	TRBJ1-2
TGTGCCAGCAGTTACTCGGGTTATGTGATCACTGAAGCTTTCTTT	CASSYSGYVITEAFF	TRBV6-5	many	-	TRBJ1-1
TGTGCCAGCAGCTTAATGGGGGGGAACACAGATACGCAGTATTTT	CASSLMGGNTDTQYF	TRBV7-3	many	TRBD2	TRBJ2-3
TGCGCCAGCAGCCAAGATCAACCCCCAGGGGGGTCCTACAATGAGCAGTTCTTC	CASSQDQPPGGSYNEQFF	TRBV4-1	-	-	TRBJ2-1
TGTGCCAGCAGTTACCCCTGGACAGGGGATCAGCCCCAGCATTTT	CASSYPWTGDQPQHF	TRBV6-6	many	TRBD1	TRBJ1-5